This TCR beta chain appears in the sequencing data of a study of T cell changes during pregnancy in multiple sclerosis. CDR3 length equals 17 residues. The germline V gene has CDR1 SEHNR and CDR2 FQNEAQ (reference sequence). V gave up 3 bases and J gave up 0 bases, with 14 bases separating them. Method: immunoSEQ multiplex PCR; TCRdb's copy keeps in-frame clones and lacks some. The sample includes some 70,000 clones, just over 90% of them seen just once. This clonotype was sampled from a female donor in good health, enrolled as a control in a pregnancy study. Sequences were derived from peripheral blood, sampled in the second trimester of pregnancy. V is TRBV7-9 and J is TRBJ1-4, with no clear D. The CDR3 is CASSFGMEGSTNEKLFF. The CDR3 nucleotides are TGTGCCAGCAGCTTTGGGATGGAGGGTTCAACTAATGAAAAACTGTTTTTT. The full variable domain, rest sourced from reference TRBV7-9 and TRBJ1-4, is DTGVSQNPRHKITKRGQNVTFRCDPISEHNRLYWYRQTLGQGPEFLTYFQNEAQLEKSRLLSDRFSAERPKGSFSTLEIQRTEQGDSAMYLCASSFGMEGSTNEKLFFGSGTQLSVL.